These 26 T cell receptor beta chains share one sample of origin, sequenced in a study of blood T cell repertoires in COVID-19. Assay used: immunoSEQ multiplex PCR; TCRdb lists only in-frame clones, some missing. Altogether around 60,000 clones are present, 90% being singletons, with the ten largest covering 0.95% to 1.5%. The sequenced sample consisted of peripheral blood. All receptors derive from a man in his sixties with acute or convalescent COVID-19.

This clone showed up just once. The chain joins TRBV6-5 to TRBJ1-2, with 7 bases that match TRBD1. This CDR3 comprises 14 residues. Germline CDR1 is MNHEY and CDR2 is SVGAGI. Losses at the gene ends were 7 bases for V and 2 bases for J; bases not matched to a gene: 7. The CDR3 region has the DNA TGTGCCAGCACCACCATGGACAGGAACTATGGCTACACCTTC. Amino acids: CASTTMDRNYGYTF.

This sequence joins TRBV7-2 and TRBJ1-1, with D tentatively TRBD1 (5 bases). Germline-derived CDR1 and CDR2 are SGHTA and FQGNSA. Between the trimmed V and J ends, which lost 2 bases and 7 bases, there was a span of 8 bases. The CDR3 is made up of 12 amino acids. This chain's CDR3 is CASSLTGGEAFF. In DNA, the CDR3 is TGTGCCAGCAGCTTAACGGGGGGTGAAGCTTTCTTT.

V gene TRBV4-1 combines with J gene TRBJ2-2; D is undetermined. Germline CDR1 reads MGHRA; CDR2 reads YSYEKL. The germline V and J ends were trimmed by 7 bases and 3 bases, with 9 bases remaining between them. The CDR3 spans 13 residues. DNA of the CDR3: TGCGCCAGCATCTCTAGAGACACCGGGGAGCTGTTTTTT. Translating it yields CASISRDTGELFF.

The chain carries TRBV19 and TRBJ2-7; TRBD1 matches at 10 bases. V lost 4 bases to trimming and J lost 7 bases; unmatched junction nucleotides: 13. Germline CDR1 is LNHDA and CDR2 is SQIVND (reference sequence). CDR3 length equals 16 residues. CDR3 amino acids: CASSRIQGQGFREQYF. The CDR3 nucleotides are TGTGCCAGTAGTAGAATTCAGGGACAGGGGTTCCGGGAGCAGTACTTC.

This sequence joins TRBV7-9 and TRBJ2-1, with a weak D call TRBD2 (5 bases). V lost 5 bases and J 4 bases, leaving 18 bases between the germline ends. The CDR3 covers 16 residues. The germline V gene has CDR1 SEHNR and CDR2 FQNEAQ (reference sequence). The chain's CDR3 is CASSPMTRRPYNEQFF. For the CDR3, the DNA is TGTGCCAGCAGCCCGATGACACGGAGGCCATACAATGAGCAGTTCTTC.

The V gene is TRBV6-5, the J gene TRBJ1-6; D perhaps matches TRBD1 (6 bases). V lost 10 bases and J lost 7, with 14 bases in between. This CDR3 is built from 13 residues. CDR1 and CDR2 from the germline V gene are MNHEY and SVGAGI. The CDR3: CATLRQENSPLHF. The CDR3 nucleotides read TGTGCCACCCTCCGACAGGAAAATTCACCCCTCCACTTT.

The chain uses TRBV27 and TRBJ2-1; D is undetermined. V was pared by 5 bases and J by 0 bases, with 11 bases between. CDR1 is MNHEY, CDR2 SMNVEV, per germline (reference sequence). The CDR3 extends over 15 amino acids. CDR3 sequence: CASSPDRSSYNEQFF. The CDR3 DNA is TGTGCCAGCAGTCCCGATCGGAGCTCCTACAATGAGCAGTTCTTC.

Written as DNA, the CDR3 is TGTGCCAGCAGCCCCAGACTAGCGGGGGGCACAGATACGCAGTATTTT. Translating it yields CASSPRLAGGTDTQYF. The chain employs TRBV3-1 (or the pseudogene TRBV3-2) and TRBJ2-3, with TRBD2 matching 12 bases. The ends lost 4 bases at V and 1 base at J; junction bases unmatched: 3. CDR1 is LGHDT and CDR2 is YNNKEL in the germline V gene (reference sequence). This CDR3 is 16 amino acids long.

Only one count was recorded for this clone. The V gene is TRBV6-5, the J gene TRBJ1-4; 9 bases line up with TRBD1. Germline V lookup: CDR1 MNHEY, CDR2 SVGAGI. The junction had 5 bases not matched to a gene; V was cut back by 2 bases and J by 10 bases. The CDR3 is 14 amino acids. The CDR3 coding sequence is TGTGCCAGCAGTTACGACAGGGGGGGCGGAAAACTGTTTTTT. Its translation is CASSYDRGGGKLFF.

This chain connects TRBV29-1 to TRBJ2-1; 8 nucleotides line up with TRBD1. Germline V gives CDR1 SQVTM, CDR2 ANQGSEA. This CDR3 spans 14 amino acids. The trim removed 3 bases at V and 5 bases at J, leaving 6 bases unmatched. This chain's CDR3 is CSVETGAKNNEQFF. CDR3 bases: TGCAGCGTTGAGACAGGGGCGAAGAACAATGAGCAGTTCTTC.

The chain is built from TRBV29-1 and TRBJ2-7, with D hard to call. In germline, CDR1 is SQVTM, CDR2 ANQGSEA. This CDR3 region has 11 residues. V gave up 4 bases and J gave up 6 bases, with 10 bases separating them. The CDR3 sequence is CSVVRVGEQYF. The CDR3 DNA follows: TGCAGCGTTGTTCGGGTAGGCGAGCAGTACTTC.

The chain couples TRBV21-1 to TRBJ1-1; the table's D call of TRBD1 was not tested on the DNA. TRBV21-1 is a known pseudogene. The CDR3 sequence is 16 residues long. CDR3 sequence reads: CASSVQGDRGNTEAFF. CDR3 in DNA: TGTGCCAGCAGCGTCCAAGGGGACAGGGGGAACACTGAAGCTTTCTTT.

The chain recombines TRBV21-1 with TRBJ1-1. TRBV21-1 is annotated as a pseudogene. This CDR3 spans 16 amino acids. The CDR3 sequence is CASSKRSLFMNTEAFF. In DNA form, the CDR3 reads TGTGCCAGCAGCAAGAGGTCTCTGTTCATGAACACTGAAGCTTTCTTT.

This sequence joins TRBV5-1 and TRBJ1-2, with 7 bases matching TRBD1. Losses at the gene ends were 1 base for V and 12 bases for J; bases not matched to a gene: 6. CDR1 is SGHRS and CDR2 is YFSETQ in the germline V gene. The CDR3 sequence is 12 residues long. The CDR3 DNA is TGCGCCAGCAGCTTGAACAGGGGTATTCACACCTTC. Translation gives CASSLNRGIHTF.

The rearrangement uses TRBV11-2 and TRBJ1-5; D ambiguous. The CDR3 sequence is 13 residues long. CDR1 SGHAT and CDR2 FQNNGV come from the germline V gene. Deletions cut 5 bases from V and 4 bases from J, with 9 bases between. The DNA of the CDR3 is TGTGCCAGCAGCCCGACACCGAATCAGCCCCAGCATTTT. It translates to CASSPTPNQPQHF.

This chain links TRBV11-2 with TRBJ1-1; unclear D gene. Trimming cost V 3 bases and J 1 base, with 6 bases left between them. Germline V lookup: CDR1 SGHAT, CDR2 FQNNGV. CDR3 length: 13 amino acids. The CDR3 bases are TGTGCCAGCAGCTTTACAGAGAACACTGAAGCTTTCTTT. Its translation: CASSFTENTEAFF.

The genes are TRBV6-2 or TRBV6-3 and TRBJ2-5; the D gene is possibly TRBD1 (5 bases). Germline loops: CDR1 MNHEY, CDR2 SVGEGT. CDR3 size: 12 residues. V lost 3 bases and J 5 bases, leaving 7 bases between the germline ends. Written as DNA, the CDR3 is TGTGCCAGCAGTTATAGGGGTGAGACCCAGTACTTC. Its protein product is CASSYRGETQYF.

The V call is TRBV6-5, the J call TRBJ1-5, with D maybe TRBD1 (6 bases). The CDR3 sequence is 13 residues long. From germline, CDR1 is MNHEY and CDR2 SVGAGI. V shed 6 bases and J shed 7 bases, with 13 bases lying between them. The chain's CDR3 is CASRSTGSQPQHF. The CDR3 bases are TGTGCCAGCAGGTCAACAGGGAGCCAGCCCCAGCATTTT.

The CDR3 nucleotides read TGTGCCAGCAGTACAGGGTACTACGAGCAGTACTTC. This gives the protein CASSTGYYEQYF. The chain carries TRBV12-3 or TRBV12-4 and TRBJ2-7, with D perhaps TRBD1 (6 bases). The CDR3 extends over 12 amino acids. The V end was cut by 5 bases, the J end by 3 bases, with 8 bases between.

The chain couples TRBV29-1 to TRBJ1-2, with TRBD1 as a possible D gene (6 bases). Deletions cut 3 bases from V and 6 bases from J, with 11 bases between. Germline assignment: CDR1 SQVTM and CDR2 ANQGSEA. The CDR3 is made up of 12 amino acids. The CDR3 sequence: CSVDPGQHGYTF. CDR3 sequence (DNA): TGCAGCGTTGATCCCGGACAGCATGGCTACACCTTC.

The V call is TRBV15, the J call TRBJ1-1, with D possibly TRBD1 on 5 matching bases. Germline CDR1 is LNHNV and CDR2 is YYDKDF (reference sequence). The CDR3 totals 14 residues. V lost 0 bases to trimming and J lost 1 base, with 6 bases between them. CDR3 sequence (DNA): TGTGCCACCAGCAGAGATAGGGGGAACACTGAAGCTTTCTTT. Protein: CATSRDRGNTEAFF.

V usage is TRBV10-2 and J usage is TRBJ1-4; a possible D gene is TRBD1 (6 bases). The CDR3 covers 13 residues. The germline gives CDR1 WSHSY, CDR2 SAAADI. V lost 8 bases, J lost 7 bases, and 14 bases lay in between. The DNA for the CDR3 is TGCGCCAGCCACGGGGGGGGCGGTGAAAAACTGTTTTTT. Translating gives CASHGGGGEKLFF.

The chain joins TRBV21-1 to TRBJ2-1; no DNA check was done on the table's D call, TRBD1. TRBV21-1 is given as a pseudogene. The CDR3 spans 12 residues. This CDR3 is CASSAGMVGWFF. The CDR3 region has the DNA TGTGCCAGCAGCGCAGGGATGGTCGGCTGGTTCTTC.

The rearrangement links TRBV7-9 to TRBJ1-2; TRBD1 matches at 7 bases. V was clipped by 3 bases and J by 2 bases; unmatched bases: 3. Germline values: CDR1 SEHNR, CDR2 FQNEAQ (reference sequence). CDR3 length equals 14 residues. The DNA for the CDR3 is TGTGCCAGCAGCTTGGGACAGACAAACTATGGCTACACCTTC. Protein product: CASSLGQTNYGYTF.

The rearrangement uses TRBV15 and TRBJ1-6; tentatively, D is TRBD1 (6 bases). V was clipped by 5 bases and J by 7 bases, with 18 bases between them. This CDR3 comprises 16 residues. CDR1 LNHNV and CDR2 YYDKDF come from the germline V gene (reference sequence). The CDR3 nucleotides read TGTGCCACCAGCGTTCCCCGAGGGGGGGGCAATTCACCCCTCCACTTT. Translation gives CATSVPRGGGNSPLHF.

The CDR3 loop is CATWDRGPGNEKLFF. The CDR3 DNA reads as TGTGCCACGTGGGACAGGGGCCCCGGGAATGAAAAACTGTTTTTT. The chain is built from TRBV6-6 and TRBJ1-4, with 10 bases identical to TRBD1. The CDR3 totals 15 residues. The ends lost 10 bases at V and 5 bases at J; junction bases unmatched: 10. In germline, CDR1 is MNHNY, CDR2 SVGAGI (reference sequence).